The TCR beta chain described here comes from a study of OX40 agonist ivuxolimab in advanced cancers. Study context: It was permissible to have had prior anti-PD-1, anti-PD-L1 or anti-CTLA-4 therapy, and around 40% had some.

V was pared by 7 bases and J by 3 bases, with 19 bases between. This CDR3 spans 16 amino acids. Looked up from germline, CDR1 is LNHDA and CDR2 is SQIVND (reference sequence). The method was immunoSEQ multiplex PCR; TCRdb's version includes in-frame clones alone and lacks a portion of them. The repertoire holds about 40,000 clones, with 88% as singletons. The sequences come from CD4+ or CD8+ T cells sorted from blood, collected in a trial of the OX40 agonist ivuxolimab. The chain is built from TRBV19 and TRBJ2-1; D is uncertain. The clonotype was recovered from an adult with an advanced solid tumor such as melanoma, head and neck, liver or kidney cancer. CDR3 protein: CASTKWGVKDYNEQFF. The CDR3 nucleotides are TGTGCCAGTACCAAATGGGGTGTGAAGGACTACAATGAGCAGTTCTTC.